This record looks at one T cell receptor (beta chain) sequence and its context. Its antigen is undetermined. The data are from a study of T-cell reconstitution after alpha-beta-depleted transplantation in children. The TCRbeta library was prepared with unique molecular identifiers. TCRdb re-derived calls from the PCR reads in MiXCR, one entry per CDR3 protein. The sample lists roughly 340,000 distinct CDR3 sequences, about 16% seen once, with 35% to 50% in the top ten. Overall study findings and caveats: Several hundred expanded graft clones reportedly were the source of alpha-beta T cells about two months after transplant. Newly generated T cells supplied most T-cell counts and diversity one year post-transplant.

The CDR3 spans 17 residues. V was trimmed by 0 bases and J by 1 base, leaving 12 bases between them. CDR1 is LGHNA and CDR2 is YNFKEQ in the germline V gene. This sample comprised PBMCs, mostly from graft donor cells, obtained 360 days after TCRalphabeta/CD19-depleted stem cell transplant. This receptor was obtained from a male patient between 2 and 15 years old who had a stem cell transplant for acute lymphoblastic leukemia, so the T cells may come from the graft donor. The chain is built from TRBV4-2 and TRBJ2-2; D perhaps matches TRBD2 (6 bases). This chain's CDR3 is CASSQEGRRENTGELFF. For the CDR3, the DNA is TGTGCCAGCAGCCAAGAGGGGCGGAGGGAGAACACCGGGGAGCTGTTTTTT.